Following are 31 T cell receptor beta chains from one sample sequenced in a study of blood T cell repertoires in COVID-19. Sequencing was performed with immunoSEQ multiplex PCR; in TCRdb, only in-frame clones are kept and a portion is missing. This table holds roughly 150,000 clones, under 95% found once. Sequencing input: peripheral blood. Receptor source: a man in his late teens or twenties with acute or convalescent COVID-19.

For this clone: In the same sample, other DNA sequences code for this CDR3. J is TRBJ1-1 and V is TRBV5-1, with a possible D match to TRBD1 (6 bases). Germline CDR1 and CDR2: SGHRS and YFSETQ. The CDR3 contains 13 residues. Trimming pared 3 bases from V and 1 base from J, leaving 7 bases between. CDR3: CASSSGQNTEAFF. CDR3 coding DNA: TGCGCCAGCAGCTCGGGACAGAACACTGAAGCTTTCTTT.

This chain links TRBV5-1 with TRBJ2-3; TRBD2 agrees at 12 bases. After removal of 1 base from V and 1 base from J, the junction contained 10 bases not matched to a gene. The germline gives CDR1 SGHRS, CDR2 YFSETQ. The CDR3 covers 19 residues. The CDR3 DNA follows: TGCGCCAGCAGCTTGTCTCCGGGACTAGCGGGTCGGGGCACAGATACGCAGTATTTT. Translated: CASSLSPGLAGRGTDTQYF.

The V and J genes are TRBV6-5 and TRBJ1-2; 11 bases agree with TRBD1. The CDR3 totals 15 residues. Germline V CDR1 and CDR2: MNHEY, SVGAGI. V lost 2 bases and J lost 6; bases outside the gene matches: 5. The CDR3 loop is CASSYDGTGGHGYTF. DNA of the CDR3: TGTGCCAGCAGTTACGATGGGACAGGGGGACATGGCTACACCTTC.

This CDR3 is CASSLDVGRANNEQFF. For the CDR3, the DNA is TGCGCCAGCAGCTTGGATGTAGGGAGGGCCAATAATGAGCAGTTCTTC. The rearrangement joins TRBV5-1 to TRBJ2-1, with 7 bases aligning to TRBD2. The germline V gene encodes CDR1 SGHRS and CDR2 YFSETQ. The CDR3 is 16 amino acids. Unmatched junction bases numbered 10, after V lost 0 bases and J lost 7 bases.

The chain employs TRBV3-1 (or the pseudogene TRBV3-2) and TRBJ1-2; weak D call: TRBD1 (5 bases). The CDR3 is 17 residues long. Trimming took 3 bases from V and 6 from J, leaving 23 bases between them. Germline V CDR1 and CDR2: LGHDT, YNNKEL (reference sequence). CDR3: CASSHQRPLGGADGYTF. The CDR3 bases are TGTGCCAGCAGCCACCAACGGCCCCTGGGGGGTGCGGATGGCTACACCTTC.

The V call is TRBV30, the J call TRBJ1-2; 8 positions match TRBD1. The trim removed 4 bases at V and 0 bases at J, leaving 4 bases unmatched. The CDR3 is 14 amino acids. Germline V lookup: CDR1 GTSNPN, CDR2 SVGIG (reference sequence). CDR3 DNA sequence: TGTGCCTGGACACGGGACAGGACTAACTATGGCTACACCTTC. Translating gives CAWTRDRTNYGYTF.

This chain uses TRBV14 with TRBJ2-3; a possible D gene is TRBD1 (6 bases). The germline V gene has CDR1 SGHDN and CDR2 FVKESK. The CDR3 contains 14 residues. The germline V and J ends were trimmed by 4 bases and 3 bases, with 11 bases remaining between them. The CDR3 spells CASSPITGTDTQYF. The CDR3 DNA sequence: TGTGCCAGCAGCCCAATCACAGGGACAGATACGCAGTATTTT. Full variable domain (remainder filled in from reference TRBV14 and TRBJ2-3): EAGVTQFPSHSVIEKGQTVTLRCDPISGHDNLYWYRRVMGKEIKFLLHFVKESKQDESGMPNNRFLAERTGGTYSTLKVQPAELEDSGVYFCASSPITGTDTQYFGPGTRLTVL.

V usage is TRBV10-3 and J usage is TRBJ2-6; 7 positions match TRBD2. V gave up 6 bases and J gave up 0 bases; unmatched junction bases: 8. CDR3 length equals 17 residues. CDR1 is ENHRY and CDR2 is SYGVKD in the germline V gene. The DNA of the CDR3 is TGTGCCATCAGGGCGGGGGAGAGAGACTCTGGGGCCAACGTCCTGACTTTC. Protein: CAIRAGERDSGANVLTF.

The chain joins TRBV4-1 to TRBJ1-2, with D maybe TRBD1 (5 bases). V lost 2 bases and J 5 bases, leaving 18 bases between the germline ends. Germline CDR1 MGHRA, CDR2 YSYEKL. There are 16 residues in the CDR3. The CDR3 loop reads CASSQPTGVSPYGYTF. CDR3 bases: TGCGCCAGCAGCCAACCTACAGGAGTTTCTCCTTATGGCTACACCTTC.

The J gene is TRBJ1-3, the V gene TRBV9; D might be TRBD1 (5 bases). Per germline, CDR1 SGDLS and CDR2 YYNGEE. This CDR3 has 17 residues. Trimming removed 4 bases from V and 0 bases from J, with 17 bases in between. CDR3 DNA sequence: TGTGCCAGCAGCTTAACACCCCAGGGTTACTCTGGAAACACCATATATTTT. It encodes CASSLTPQGYSGNTIYF.

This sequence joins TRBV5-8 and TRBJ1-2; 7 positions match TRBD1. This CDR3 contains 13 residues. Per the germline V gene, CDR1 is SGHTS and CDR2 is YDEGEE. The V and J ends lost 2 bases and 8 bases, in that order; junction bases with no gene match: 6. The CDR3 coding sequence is TGTGCCAGCAGCTTCCCGGACAGGCAAGGCTACACCTTC. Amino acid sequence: CASSFPDRQGYTF.

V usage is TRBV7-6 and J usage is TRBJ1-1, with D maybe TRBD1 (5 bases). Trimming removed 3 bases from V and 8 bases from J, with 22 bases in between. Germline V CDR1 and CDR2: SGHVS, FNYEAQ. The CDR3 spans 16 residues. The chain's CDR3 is CASSLGLEAGNSEAFF. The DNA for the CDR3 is TGTGCCAGCAGCTTGGGGCTCGAGGCGGGGAATAGCGAAGCTTTCTTT.

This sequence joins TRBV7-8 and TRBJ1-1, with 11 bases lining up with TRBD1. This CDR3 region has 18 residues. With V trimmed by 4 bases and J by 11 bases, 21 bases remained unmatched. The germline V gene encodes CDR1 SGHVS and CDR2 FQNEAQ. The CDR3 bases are TGTGCCAGCAGCTCCTTCCGGACAGGGGGCGGCAGCCCCTTAGAGGCTTTCTTT. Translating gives CASSSFRTGGGSPLEAFF.

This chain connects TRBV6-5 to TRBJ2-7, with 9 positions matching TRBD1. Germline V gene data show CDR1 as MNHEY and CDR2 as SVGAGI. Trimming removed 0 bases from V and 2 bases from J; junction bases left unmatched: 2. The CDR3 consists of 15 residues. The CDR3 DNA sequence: TGTGCCAGCAGTTACTCGGGACAGGGAACCTACGAGCAGTACTTC. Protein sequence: CASSYSGQGTYEQYF.

In nucleotides, the CDR3 is TGTGCCAGCAGCCCCCGGGACTCCGGGTATGAAAAACTGTTTTTT. This translates into CASSPRDSGYEKLFF. This chain connects TRBV3-1 (or the pseudogene TRBV3-2) to TRBJ1-4, with a weak D call TRBD1 (5 bases). Germline CDR1 and CDR2: LGHDT and YNNKEL (reference sequence). The germline V and J ends were trimmed by 4 bases and 6 bases, with 15 bases remaining between them. This CDR3 is built from 15 residues.

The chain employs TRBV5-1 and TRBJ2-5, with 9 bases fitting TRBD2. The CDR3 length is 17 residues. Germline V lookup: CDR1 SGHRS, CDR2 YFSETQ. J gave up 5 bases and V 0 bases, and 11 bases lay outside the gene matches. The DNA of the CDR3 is TGCGCCAGCAGCTTGGACCCGAATAGCGGGAGTTTGGAGACCCAGTACTTC. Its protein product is CASSLDPNSGSLETQYF.

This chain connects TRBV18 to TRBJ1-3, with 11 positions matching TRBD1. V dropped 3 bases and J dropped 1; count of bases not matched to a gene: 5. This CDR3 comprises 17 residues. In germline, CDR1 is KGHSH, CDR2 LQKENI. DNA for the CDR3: TGTGCCAGCTCACCTCCGGACAGGGGGCTGTCTGGAAACACCATATATTTT. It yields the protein CASSPPDRGLSGNTIYF.

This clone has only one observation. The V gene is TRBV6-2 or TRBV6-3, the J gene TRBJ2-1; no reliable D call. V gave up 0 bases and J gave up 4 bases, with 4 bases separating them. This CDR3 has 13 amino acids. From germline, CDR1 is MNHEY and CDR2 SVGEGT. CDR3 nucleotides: TGTGCCAGCAGTTACTCCGGGTACAATGAGCAGTTCTTC. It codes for CASSYSGYNEQFF.

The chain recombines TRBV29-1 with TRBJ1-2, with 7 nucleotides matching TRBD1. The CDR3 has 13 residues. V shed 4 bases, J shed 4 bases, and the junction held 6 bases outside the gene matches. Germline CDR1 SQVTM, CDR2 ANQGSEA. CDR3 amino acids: CSVVQGTSYGYTF. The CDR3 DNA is TGCAGCGTTGTACAGGGGACTTCCTATGGCTACACCTTC.

The CDR3 coding sequence is TGTGCCATCAGCCAGGAATATAGCAATCAGCCCCAGCATTTT. Translating it yields CAISQEYSNQPQHF. J is TRBJ1-5 and V is TRBV10-3; D gene ambiguous. The CDR3 is 14 residues long. Trimming removed 6 bases at V and 0 bases at J, with 9 bases between. CDR1 is ENHRY and CDR2 is SYGVKD in the germline V gene.

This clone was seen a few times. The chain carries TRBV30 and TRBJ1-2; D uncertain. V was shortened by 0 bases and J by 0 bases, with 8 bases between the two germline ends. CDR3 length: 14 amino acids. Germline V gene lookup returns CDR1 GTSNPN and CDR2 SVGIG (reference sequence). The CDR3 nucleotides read TGTGCCTGGAGTGTGCACAGAACTAACTATGGCTACACCTTC. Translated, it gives CAWSVHRTNYGYTF.

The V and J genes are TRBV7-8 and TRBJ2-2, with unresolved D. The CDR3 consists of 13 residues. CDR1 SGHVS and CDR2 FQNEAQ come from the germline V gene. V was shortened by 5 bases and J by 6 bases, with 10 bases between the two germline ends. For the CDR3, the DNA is TGTGCCAGCAGCCAAATAGCCGCCGGGGAGCTGTTTTTT. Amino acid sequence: CASSQIAAGELFF.

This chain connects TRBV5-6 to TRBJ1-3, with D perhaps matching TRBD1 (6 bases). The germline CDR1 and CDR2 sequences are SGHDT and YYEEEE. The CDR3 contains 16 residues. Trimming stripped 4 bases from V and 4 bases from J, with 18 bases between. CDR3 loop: CASSPFGGQIGNTIYF. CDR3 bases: TGTGCCAGCAGCCCCTTTGGGGGACAAATAGGAAACACCATATATTTT.

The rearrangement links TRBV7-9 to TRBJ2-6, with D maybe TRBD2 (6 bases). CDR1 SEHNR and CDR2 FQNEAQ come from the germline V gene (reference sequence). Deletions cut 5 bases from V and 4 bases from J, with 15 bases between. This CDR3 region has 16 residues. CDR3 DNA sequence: TGTGCCAGCAGCGACTGGGGGGATTCCGGGGCCAACGTCCTGACTTTC. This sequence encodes CASSDWGDSGANVLTF. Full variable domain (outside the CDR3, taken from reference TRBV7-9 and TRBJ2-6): DTGVSQNPRHKITKRGQNVTFRCDPISEHNRLYWYRQTLGQGPEFLTYFQNEAQLEKSRLLSDRFSAERPKGSFSTLEIQRTEQGDSAMYLCASSDWGDSGANVLTFGAGSRLTVL.

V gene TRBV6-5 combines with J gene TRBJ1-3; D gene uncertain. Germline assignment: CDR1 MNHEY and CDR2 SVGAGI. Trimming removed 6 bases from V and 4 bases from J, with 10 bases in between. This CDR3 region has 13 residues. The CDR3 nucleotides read TGTGCCAGCAGGCAAGCGGGGGGAAACACCATATATTTT. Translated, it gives CASRQAGGNTIYF.

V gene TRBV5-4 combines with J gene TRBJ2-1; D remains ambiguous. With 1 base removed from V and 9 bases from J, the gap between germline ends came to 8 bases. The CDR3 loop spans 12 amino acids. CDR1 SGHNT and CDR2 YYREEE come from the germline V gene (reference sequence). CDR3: CASSLSLAEQFF. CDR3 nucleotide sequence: TGTGCCAGCAGCTTGTCTCTGGCTGAGCAGTTCTTC.

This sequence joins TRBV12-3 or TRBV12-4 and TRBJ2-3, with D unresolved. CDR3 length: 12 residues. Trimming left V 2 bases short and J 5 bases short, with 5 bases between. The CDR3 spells CASSLFGDTQYF. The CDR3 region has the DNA TGTGCCAGCAGTTTATTCGGAGATACGCAGTATTTT.

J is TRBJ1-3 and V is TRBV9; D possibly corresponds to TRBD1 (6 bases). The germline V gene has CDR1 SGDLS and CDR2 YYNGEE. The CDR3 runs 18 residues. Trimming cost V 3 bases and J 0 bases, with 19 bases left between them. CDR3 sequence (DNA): TGTGCCAGCAGCGCCGAAGTGACAGGTTATCACTCTGGAAACACCATATATTTT. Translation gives CASSAEVTGYHSGNTIYF.

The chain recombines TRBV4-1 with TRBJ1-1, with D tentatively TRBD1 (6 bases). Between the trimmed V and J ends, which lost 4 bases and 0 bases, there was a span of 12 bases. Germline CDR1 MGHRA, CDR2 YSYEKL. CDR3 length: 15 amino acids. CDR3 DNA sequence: TGCGCCAGCAGCCTAATGACAGGCTTGAACACTGAAGCTTTCTTT. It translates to CASSLMTGLNTEAFF.

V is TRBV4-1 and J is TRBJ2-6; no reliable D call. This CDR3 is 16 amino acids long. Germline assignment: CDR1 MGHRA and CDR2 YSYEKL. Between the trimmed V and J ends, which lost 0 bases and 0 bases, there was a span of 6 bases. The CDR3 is CASSQEQLSGANVLTF. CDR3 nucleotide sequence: TGCGCCAGCAGCCAAGAACAGCTCTCTGGGGCCAACGTCCTGACTTTC.

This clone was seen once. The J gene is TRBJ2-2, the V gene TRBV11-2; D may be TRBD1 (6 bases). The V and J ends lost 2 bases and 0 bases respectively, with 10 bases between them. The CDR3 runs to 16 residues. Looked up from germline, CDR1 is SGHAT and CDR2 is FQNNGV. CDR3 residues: CASSLHTGTNTGELFF. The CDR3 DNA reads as TGTGCCAGCAGCTTACACACAGGGACGAACACCGGGGAGCTGTTTTTT.